Listed below are T cell receptor beta chains from one sample, sequenced in a study of graft-versus-host responses after intestinal transplantation. No antigen has been assigned to these receptors. TCRdb keeps only in-frame clones here, not all; method: immunoSEQ multiplex PCR. The sample holds roughly 120,000 clones, 90% seen once. The sample here was unstimulated CD4+ T cells sorted from spleen or lymph node cells, taken before intestinal transplant. Every receptor here comes from a human donor who received an intestinal transplant. CDR3s include the opening cysteine and the closing phenylalanine or tryptophan. D genes are given only for firm matches. Size is omitted from some rows. Given values are once, few, many or a class for expanded clones.

TRBV28	TRBJ1-5	16	-	-	CASTEGQWNSNQPQHF	TGTGCCAGCACGGAAGGACAGTGGAATAGCAATCAGCCCCAGCATTTT
TRBV15	TRBJ1-2	12	-	-	CATSRDRIGYTF	TGTGCCACCAGCAGAGACAGGATCGGCTACACCTTC
TRBV9	TRBJ2-5	15	once	TRBD2	CASSPSGGPSETQYF	TGTGCCAGCAGCCCTTCGGGAGGGCCTAGTGAGACCCAGTACTTC
TRBV2	TRBJ2-2	14	-	-	CASRGTGNTGELFF	TGTGCCAGCAGGGGAACAGGGAACACCGGGGAGCTGTTTTTT
TRBV9	TRBJ2-1	15	few	-	CASSVVGGGLNEQFF	TGTGCCAGCAGCGTAGTCGGGGGAGGCCTCAATGAGCAGTTCTTC
TRBV7-6	TRBJ2-7	16	once	-	CASSPGALQGSYEQYF	TGTGCCAGCAGCCCAGGGGCTCTACAGGGATCCTACGAGCAGTACTTC
TRBV9	TRBJ1-1	14	-	-	CASSVLWGDTEAFF	TGTGCCAGCAGCGTCCTCTGGGGAGACACTGAAGCTTTCTTT
TRBV25-1	TRBJ2-1	16	-	-	CASSEEAGVTYNEQFF	TGTGCCAGCAGTGAAGAGGCAGGGGTAACCTACAATGAGCAGTTCTTC
TRBV30	TRBJ2-2	17	-	TRBD1	CAWSRDRTGGWTGELFF	TGTGCCTGGAGTAGGGACCGGACAGGGGGCTGGACCGGGGAGCTGTTTTTT
TRBV6-6	TRBJ1-5	16	-	-	CASSYSGSKSNQPQHF	TGTGCCAGCAGTTACTCGGGCAGTAAAAGCAATCAGCCCCAGCATTTT
TRBV28	TRBJ2-1	14	-	TRBD1	CASSPGGRNNEQFF	TGTGCCAGCAGTCCAGGGGGCAGGAACAATGAGCAGTTCTTC
TRBV18	TRBJ1-1	16	-	TRBD1	CASSPDRVILGTEAFF	TGTGCCAGCTCACCAGACAGGGTGATTTTGGGCACTGAAGCTTTCTTT
TRBV2	TRBJ1-2	11	-	TRBD1	CAEGQNYGYTF	TGTGCCGAGGGACAGAACTATGGCTACACCTTC
TRBV20-1	TRBJ2-1	11	-	TRBD2	CSATLAGEQFF	TGCAGTGCTACATTAGCGGGAGAGCAGTTCTTC
TRBV6-1	TRBJ1-3	14	-	-	CASSEGGLRNTIYF	TGTGCCAGCAGTGAAGGGGGGCTTAGAAACACCATATATTTT
TRBV5-1	TRBJ1-2	14	-	TRBD1	CVSSLETGAHGYTF	TGCGTCAGCAGCTTGGAGACAGGGGCCCATGGCTACACCTTC
TRBV4-1	TRBJ2-3	16	-	TRBD2	CASSRGGLAGADTQYF	TGCGCCAGCAGCCGAGGGGGACTAGCGGGGGCAGATACGCAGTATTTT
TRBV7-2	TRBJ2-2	15	-	TRBD2	CAGRGLDANTGELFF	TGTGCCGGGAGAGGACTAGACGCGAACACCGGGGAGCTGTTTTTT
TRBV30	TRBJ2-3	14	-	TRBD2	CAWNGLAGTDTQYF	TGTGCCTGGAACGGACTAGCGGGCACAGATACGCAGTATTTT
TRBV28	TRBJ2-2	15	-	-	CASSFYPGGTGELFF	TGTGCCAGCAGTTTTTACCCAGGCGGGACCGGGGAGCTGTTTTTT
TRBV27	TRBJ2-5	16	-	TRBD2	CASSPHLRGGGETQYF	TGTGCCAGCAGTCCACACCTTCGCGGGGGAGGGGAGACCCAGTACTTC
TRBV12-5	TRBJ1-6	16	-	-	CASGLIATGYVSPLHF	TGTGCTAGTGGTTTGATTGCTACAGGGTACGTCTCACCCCTCCACTTT
TRBV2	TRBJ2-1	13	few	-	CASTATVNNEQFF	TGTGCCAGCACCGCGACAGTAAACAATGAGCAGTTCTTC
TRBV11-2	TRBJ2-7	16	-	TRBD2	CASSKTSGILSYEQYF	TGTGCCAGCAGTAAGACTAGCGGGATACTCTCCTACGAGCAGTACTTC
TRBV7-8	TRBJ2-2	16	-	TRBD2	CASSPLAGGVTGELFF	TGTGCCAGCAGCCCATTGGCGGGGGGGGTCACCGGGGAGCTGTTTTTT
TRBV19	TRBJ2-1	16	-	TRBD2	CASRTSGALSYNEQFF	TGTGCCAGTAGGACTAGCGGGGCCCTCTCCTACAATGAGCAGTTCTTC
TRBV30	TRBJ1-1	17	-	-	CAWSVRRQPFTNTEAFF	TGTGCCTGGAGTGTACGCCGACAGCCTTTTACTAACACTGAAGCTTTCTTT
TRBV2	TRBJ1-5	14	-	-	CASSERQGNQPQHF	TGTGCCAGCAGTGAACGCCAGGGCAATCAGCCCCAGCATTTT
TRBV9	TRBJ2-3	13	-	-	CASSVGRTDTQYF	TGTGCCAGCAGCGTAGGGCGCACAGATACGCAGTATTTT
TRBV28	TRBJ1-4	12	-	-	CASSSEDEKLFF	TGTGCCAGCAGTTCGGAGGATGAAAAACTGTTTTTT
TRBV5-4	TRBJ1-2	16	-	TRBD1	CASSLEGARSNYGYTF	TGTGCCAGCAGCTTGGAGGGGGCGAGGTCTAACTATGGCTACACCTTC
TRBV6-1	TRBJ1-1	15	-	TRBD1	CASTERQGASTEAFF	TGTGCCAGCACGGAGCGTCAGGGGGCAAGTACTGAAGCTTTCTTT
TRBV7-2	TRBJ2-7	16	once	TRBD2	CASSLKTSGGYYEQYF	TGTGCCAGCAGCCTAAAGACTAGCGGGGGTTACTACGAGCAGTACTTC
TRBV7-6	TRBJ2-3	15	-	-	CASSLVASGTDTQYF	TGTGCCAGCAGCTTAGTTGCGTCAGGGACAGATACGCAGTATTTT
TRBV11-2	TRBJ2-7	16	-	TRBD2	CASSLVGGAVSYEQYF	TGTGCCAGCAGCTTAGTCGGGGGGGCGGTCTCCTACGAGCAGTACTTC
TRBV5-1	TRBJ1-1	16	-	-	CASSLGRTTMNTEAFF	TGCGCCAGCAGCTTGGGCCGGACGACTATGAACACTGAAGCTTTCTTT
TRBV6-6	TRBJ1-5	13	-	-	CASSYRGNQPQHF	TGTGCCAGCAGTTACCGGGGGAATCAGCCCCAGCATTTT
TRBV27	TRBJ2-1	14	-	TRBD2	CASSYGLAGNEQFF	TGTGCCAGCAGTTATGGACTAGCGGGCAATGAGCAGTTCTTC
TRBV5-4	TRBJ1-1	14	-	-	CASSLESVYTEAFF	TGTGCCAGCAGCTTGGAATCCGTATACACTGAAGCTTTCTTT
TRBV5-1	TRBJ2-1	18	-	TRBD2	CASSPGTSGRLTYNEQFF	TGCGCCAGCAGCCCCGGGACTAGCGGGAGGCTCACCTACAATGAGCAGTTCTTC
TRBV2	TRBJ2-7	14	-	TRBD2	CASLGPSGSYEQYF	TGTGCCAGCCTCGGGCCTAGCGGTTCCTACGAGCAGTACTTC
TRBV18	TRBJ2-3	15	-	TRBD2	CASSPVLRGIDTQYF	TGTGCCAGCTCACCAGTCTTGCGGGGGATAGATACGCAGTATTTT
TRBV25-1	TRBJ2-7	13	once	-	CATAGASSYEQYF	TGTGCCACCGCGGGGGCCAGCTCCTACGAGCAGTACTTC